These 10 T cell receptor beta chains were all obtained from the same sample, sequenced in a study of a mutant IDH1 vaccine in newly diagnosed glioma (dated by TCRdb to 2020 to 2023). Explained via the paper, the time point label denotes: week 5, during vaccination. Each vaccine dose was 300 ug of a 20-mer mutant IDH1 peptide in Montanide, given subcutaneously with topical imiquimod. The library was made by the immunoSEQ multiplex PCR assay. TCRdb holds this immuneACCESS table with in-frame rearrangements only. Some clones are missing; in checked studies, unresolved V genes explain under half, and the rest has no known cause. Within this sample are roughly 72,000 clones, with roughly nine tenths of them counted one time only. The ten top clones hold about 0.61% of the sample. These TCRs are of unknown antigen specificity. The sample was PBMCs, taken from a glioma patient whose treatment included an IDH1 peptide vaccine. The receptor set was obtained from a woman between 50 and 59 years old with glioma.

The chain joins TRBV30 to TRBJ2-7, with TRBD1 matching over 7 bases. Germline CDR1 is GTSNPN and CDR2 is SVGIG (reference sequence). The CDR3 loop spans 12 amino acids. J gave up 2 bases and V 3 bases, and 1 base lay outside the gene matches. The CDR3 bases are TGTGCCTGGAGACAGGGGACCTACGAGCAGTACTTC. This sequence encodes CAWRQGTYEQYF. Together with reference TRBV30 and TRBJ2-7, the CDR3 gives the full variable domain: SQTIHQWPATLVQPVGSPLSLECTVEGTSNPNLYWYRQAAGRGLQLLFYSVGIGQISSEVPQNLSASRPQDRQFILSSKKLLLSDSGFYLCAWRQGTYEQYFGPGTRLTVT.

This sequence joins TRBV15 and TRBJ1-1; unclear D gene. V lost 0 bases and J 4 bases, leaving 15 bases between the germline ends. Per the germline V gene, CDR1 is LNHNV and CDR2 is YYDKDF (reference sequence). This CDR3 contains 16 residues. The CDR3 DNA follows: TGTGCCACCAGCAGAGACAAGTCTCCCGGAAGCACTGAAGCTTTCTTT. Translated, it gives CATSRDKSPGSTEAFF. The full variable domain, rest sourced from reference TRBV15 and TRBJ1-1, is DAMVIQNPRYQVTQFGKPVTLSCSQTLNHNVMYWYQQKSSQAPKLLFHYYDKDFNNEADTPDNFQSRRPNTSFCFLDIRSPGLGDTAMYLCATSRDKSPGSTEAFFGQGTRLTVV.

This clone was counted a single time. The CDR3 here is CASSYWAQWGRYGYTF. CDR3 nucleotide sequence: TGTGCCAGCAGTTACTGGGCCCAATGGGGGCGGTATGGCTACACCTTC. The rearrangement joins TRBV6-5 to TRBJ1-2; D is possibly TRBD1 (6 bases). The germline CDR1 and CDR2 sequences are MNHEY and SVGAGI. V lost 1 base and J 5 bases, leaving 17 bases between the germline ends. There are 16 residues in the CDR3.

The chain recombines TRBV25-1 with TRBJ1-6; tentative D call: TRBD1 (6 bases). This CDR3 contains 14 residues. Germline V lookup: CDR1 MGHDK, CDR2 SYGVNS. V was pared by 5 bases and J by 3 bases, with 8 bases between. The CDR3 reads CASSPDSYNSPLHF. CDR3 nucleotide sequence: TGTGCCAGCAGTCCGGACAGCTATAATTCACCCCTCCACTTT.

The V call is TRBV6-1, the J call TRBJ2-7; TRBD1 agrees at 7 bases. The length of the CDR3 is 20 residues. CDR1 is MNHNS, CDR2 SASEGT, per germline. V was pared by 1 base and J by 0 bases, with 18 bases of the junction left unmatched. CDR3 sequence reads: CASSEEGKAVGQRSSYEQYF. The CDR3 DNA reads TGTGCCAGCAGTGAAGAAGGGAAAGCAGTGGGACAGCGCTCCTCCTACGAGCAGTACTTC.

This clone was detected a few times. The rearrangement uses TRBV30 and TRBJ1-6; D gene unclear. This CDR3 spans 15 amino acids. The V gene's germline CDR1 is GTSNPN and CDR2 SVGIG (reference sequence). With 0 bases removed from V and 0 bases from J, the gap between germline ends came to 6 bases. CDR3: CAWSVDLSYNSPLHF. In DNA form, the CDR3 reads TGTGCCTGGAGTGTAGACCTCTCCTATAATTCACCCCTCCACTTT.

The chain couples TRBV25-1 to TRBJ1-5; D call uncertain. This CDR3 is 14 amino acids long. The germline gives CDR1 MGHDK, CDR2 SYGVNS. V gave up 4 bases and J gave up 0 bases, with 7 bases separating them. CDR3 nucleotide sequence: TGTGCCAGCAGTGTAGGGATTAGCAATCAGCCCCAGCATTTT. Residues: CASSVGISNQPQHF.

The V call is TRBV15, the J call TRBJ2-5; D perhaps matches TRBD2 (6 bases). Judging by the DNA end, TRBJ2-7 fits better; the J call may be wrong. Germline lookup yields CDR1 LNHNV and CDR2 YYDKDF (reference sequence). This CDR3 comprises 16 residues. CDR3 nucleotides: TGTGCCCGGTATGAGGTAGCGGAGTCGCTCGGCTACGAGCAGTACTTC. It specifies CARYEVAESLGYEQYF.

V gene TRBV9 combines with J gene TRBJ2-7; 8 bases line up with TRBD2. Trimming took 4 bases from V and 4 from J; bases not matched to a gene: 13. CDR3 size: 16 residues. From germline, CDR1 is SGDLS and CDR2 YYNGEE. The CDR3 DNA reads TGTGCCAGCAGCCTTACCTCGGGAGCGGGAGTGTACGAGCAGTACTTC. As protein: CASSLTSGAGVYEQYF.

Comment on this clone: An end of the junction does not agree with germline; a read error may underlie this. The V call is TRBV7-7, the J call TRBJ2-5, with 10 bases lining up with TRBD2. CDR1 SSHAT and CDR2 FNYEAQ come from the germline V gene (reference sequence). The CDR3 covers 16 residues. In DNA form, the CDR3 reads TGTGCTAGCAGCTTAGCCGAAAGCGGGAGGGGGGAGACCCAGTACTTC. Translation gives CASSLAESGRGETQYF.